Below, one T cell receptor beta chain is given with its context. Its antigen is as yet unknown. The sample comes from a study of cytomegalovirus exposure and HLA in healthy donors. About the research overall: Unique TCRs from HLA-typed donors, 85 million to 100 million of them, were held in an early data release.

Study-wide results and caveats: It was reported that the classifier diagnosed cytomegalovirus status with high specificity and sensitivity in both the original and validation cohorts. A missense variant in DCLRE1C was later tied to TCR beta V- and J-gene trimming.

Both 60 Vbeta primers and 13 Jbeta primers went into the PCR. Repertoires were generated with immunoSEQ multiplex PCR, while TCRdb's copy carries only in-frame clones and drops some. The data show over 200,000 clones, about three quarters seen once. Losses at the gene ends were 4 bases for V and 9 bases for J; bases not matched to a gene: 5. CDR1 and CDR2 (germline): SGHNT, YENEEA. The CDR3 is made up of 15 amino acids. Specimen: PBMCs. This receptor was identified in a woman aged 55-69 years in good health and CMV-seropositive. V and J are TRBV11-3 and TRBJ2-1, with 14 nucleotides matching TRBD2. The CDR3 DNA sequence: TGTGCCAGCAGCTCTGGGACTAGCGGGAGTTTTGAGCAGTTCTTC. Amino acid sequence: CASSSGTSGSFEQFF.